The present T cell receptor (beta chain) was sequenced within a study of Graves' ophthalmopathy and Graves' hyperthyroidism. CDR3 size: 14 residues. The germline V gene encodes CDR1 ENHRY and CDR2 SYGVKD. The germline V and J ends were trimmed by 10 bases and 1 base, with 16 bases remaining between them. RNA transcripts yielded amplified TCR beta CDR3 regions. Following a first-round RT-PCR that used HTBI primers, a second-round multiplex PCR was carried out. TCRdb processed the multiplex PCR reads anew with MiXCR; each CDR3 protein has one entry. The table lists about 200,000 distinct CDR3 sequences, 25% to 30% of them singletons, with about 9.1% in the top ten.

V gene TRBV10-3 combines with J gene TRBJ2-5; a possible D gene is TRBD1 (6 bases). The origin of this receptor is a man aged 45-60 years with Graves' ophthalmopathy. Input material: peripheral blood. The CDR3 is CATGTTPSQETQYF. The CDR3 nucleotides read TGTGCCACGGGGACAACCCCCTCCCAAGAGACCCAGTACTTC.